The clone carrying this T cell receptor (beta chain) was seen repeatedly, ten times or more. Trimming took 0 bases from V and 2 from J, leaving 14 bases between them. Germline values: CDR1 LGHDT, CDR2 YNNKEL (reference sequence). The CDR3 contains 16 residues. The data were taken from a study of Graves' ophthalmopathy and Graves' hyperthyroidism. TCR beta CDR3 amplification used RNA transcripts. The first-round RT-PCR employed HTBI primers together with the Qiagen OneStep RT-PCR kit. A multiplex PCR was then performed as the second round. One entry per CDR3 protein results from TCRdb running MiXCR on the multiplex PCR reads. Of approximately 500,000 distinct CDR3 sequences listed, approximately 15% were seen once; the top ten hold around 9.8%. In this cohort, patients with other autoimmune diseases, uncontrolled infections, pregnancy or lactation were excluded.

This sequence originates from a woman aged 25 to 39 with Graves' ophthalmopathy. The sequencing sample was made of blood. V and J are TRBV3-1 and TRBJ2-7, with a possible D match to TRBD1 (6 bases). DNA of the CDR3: TGTGCCAGCAGCCAAGAGTGGGCAGGGGCCACCTACGAGCAGTACTTC. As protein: CASSQEWAGATYEQYF.